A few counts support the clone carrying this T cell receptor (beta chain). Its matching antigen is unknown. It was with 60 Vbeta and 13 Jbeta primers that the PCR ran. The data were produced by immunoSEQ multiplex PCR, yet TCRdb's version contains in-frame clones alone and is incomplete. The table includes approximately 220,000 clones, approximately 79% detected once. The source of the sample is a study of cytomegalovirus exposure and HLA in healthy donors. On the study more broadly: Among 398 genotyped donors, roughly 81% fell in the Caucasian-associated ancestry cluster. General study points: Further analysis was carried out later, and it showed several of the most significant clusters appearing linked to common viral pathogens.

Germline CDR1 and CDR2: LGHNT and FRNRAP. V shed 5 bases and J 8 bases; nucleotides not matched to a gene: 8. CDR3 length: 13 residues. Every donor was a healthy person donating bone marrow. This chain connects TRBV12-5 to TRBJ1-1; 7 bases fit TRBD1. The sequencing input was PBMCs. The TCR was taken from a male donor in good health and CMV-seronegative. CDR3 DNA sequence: TGTGCTAGTGGTCGCGAACAGGGGACAGAAGCTTTCTTT. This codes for CASGREQGTEAFF.